This T cell receptor beta chain was captured by sequencing in a study of T cell changes during pregnancy in multiple sclerosis. V lost 3 bases and J lost 7, with 28 bases in between. The CDR3 is 19 residues long. Per germline, CDR1 MDHEN and CDR2 SYDVKM. Assay: immunoSEQ multiplex PCR; the TCRdb copy retains only in-frame clones and omits some. The sample holds about 24,000 clones, under 95% seen once. This TCR was sampled from a female donor in good health, enrolled as a control in a pregnancy study. This chain links TRBV28 with TRBJ2-1; maybe TRBD2 (6 bases). The sequencing used CD8+ T cells from peripheral blood mononuclear cells, collected in the third trimester of pregnancy. The CDR3 loop is CASSFRVEMEGKGWNEQFF. CDR3 in DNA: TGTGCCAGCAGTTTCAGAGTCGAGATGGAGGGCAAAGGTTGGAATGAGCAGTTCTTC. The full variable domain, in which reference TRBV28 and TRBJ2-1 provide the parts outside the CDR3, is DVKVTQSSRYLVKRTGEKVFLECVQDMDHENMFWYRQDPGLGLRLIYFSYDVKMKEKGDIPEGYSVSREKKERFSLILESASTNQTSMYLCASSFRVEMEGKGWNEQFFGPGTRLTVL.